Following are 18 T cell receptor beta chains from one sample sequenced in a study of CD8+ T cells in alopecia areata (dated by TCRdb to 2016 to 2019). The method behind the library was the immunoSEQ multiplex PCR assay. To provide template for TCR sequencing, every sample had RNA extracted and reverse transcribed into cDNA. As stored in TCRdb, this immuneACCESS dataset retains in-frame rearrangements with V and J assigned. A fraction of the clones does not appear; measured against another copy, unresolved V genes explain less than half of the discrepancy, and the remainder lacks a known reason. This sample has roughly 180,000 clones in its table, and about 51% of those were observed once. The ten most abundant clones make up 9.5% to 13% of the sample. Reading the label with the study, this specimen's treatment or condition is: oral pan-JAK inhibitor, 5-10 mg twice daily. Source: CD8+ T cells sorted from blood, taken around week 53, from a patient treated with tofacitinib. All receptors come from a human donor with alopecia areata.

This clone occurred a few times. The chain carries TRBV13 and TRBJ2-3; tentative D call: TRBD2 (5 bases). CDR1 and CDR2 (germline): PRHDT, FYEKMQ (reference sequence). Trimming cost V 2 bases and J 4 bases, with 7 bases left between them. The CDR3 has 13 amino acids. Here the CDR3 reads CASSLLRADTQYF. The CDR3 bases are TGTGCCAGCAGCTTACTGAGGGCAGATACGCAGTATTTT.

CDR3 sequence: CASSASGGGGEQFF. The CDR3 DNA reads as TGTGCCAGCAGTGCCTCAGGGGGAGGCGGCGAGCAGTTCTTC. This chain joins TRBV25-1 and TRBJ2-1; TRBD1 is a possible D gene (7 bases). CDR3 size: 14 residues. Trimming shortened V by 4 bases and J by 10 bases, and 17 bases separated the two germline ends. Germline CDR1 and CDR2: MGHDK and SYGVNS.

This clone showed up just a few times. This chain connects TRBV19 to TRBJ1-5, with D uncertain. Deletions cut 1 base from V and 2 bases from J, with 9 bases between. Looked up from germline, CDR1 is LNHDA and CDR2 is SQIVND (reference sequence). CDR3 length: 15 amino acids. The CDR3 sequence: CASSIGVGGNQPQHF. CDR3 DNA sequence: TGTGCCAGTAGTATAGGAGTAGGAGGCAATCAGCCCCAGCATTTT.

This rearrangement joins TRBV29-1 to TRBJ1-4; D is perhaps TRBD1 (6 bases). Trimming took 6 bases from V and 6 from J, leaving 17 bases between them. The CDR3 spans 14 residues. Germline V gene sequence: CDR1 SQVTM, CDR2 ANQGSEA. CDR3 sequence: CSVESRDTHEKLFF. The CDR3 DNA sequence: TGCAGCGTCGAGTCCCGGGACACCCATGAAAAACTGTTTTTT.

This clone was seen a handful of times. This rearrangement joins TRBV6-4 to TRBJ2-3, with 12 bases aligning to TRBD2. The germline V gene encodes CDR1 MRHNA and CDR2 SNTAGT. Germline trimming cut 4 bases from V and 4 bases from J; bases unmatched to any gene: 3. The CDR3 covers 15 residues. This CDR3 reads CASSASGGASDTQYF. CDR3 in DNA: TGTGCCAGCAGTGCTAGCGGGGGGGCCTCAGATACGCAGTATTTT.

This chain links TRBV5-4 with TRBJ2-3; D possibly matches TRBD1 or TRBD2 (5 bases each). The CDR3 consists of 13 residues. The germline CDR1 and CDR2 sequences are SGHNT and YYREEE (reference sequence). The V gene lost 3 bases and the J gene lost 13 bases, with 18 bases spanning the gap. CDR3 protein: CASSSGTGPDEYF. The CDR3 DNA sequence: TGTGCCAGCAGCTCTGGAACGGGACCAGATGAGTATTTT.

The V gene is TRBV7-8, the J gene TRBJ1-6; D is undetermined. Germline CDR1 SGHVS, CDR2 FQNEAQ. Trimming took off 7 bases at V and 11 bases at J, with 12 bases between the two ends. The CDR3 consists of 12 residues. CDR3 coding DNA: TGTGCCAGCATGGACCCTCCGGCACCCCTCCACTTT. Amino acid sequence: CASMDPPAPLHF.

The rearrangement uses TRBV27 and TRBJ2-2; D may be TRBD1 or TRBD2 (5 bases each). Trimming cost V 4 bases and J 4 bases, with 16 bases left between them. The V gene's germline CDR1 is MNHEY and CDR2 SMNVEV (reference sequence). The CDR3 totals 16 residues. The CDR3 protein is CASSWGRDGGTGELFF. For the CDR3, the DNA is TGTGCCAGCAGTTGGGGCAGGGACGGTGGCACCGGGGAGCTGTTTTTT.

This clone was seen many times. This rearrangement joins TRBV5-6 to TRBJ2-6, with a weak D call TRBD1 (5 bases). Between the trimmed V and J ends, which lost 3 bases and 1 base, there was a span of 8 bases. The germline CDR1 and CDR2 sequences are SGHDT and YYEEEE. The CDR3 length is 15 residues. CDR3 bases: TGTGCCAGCAGCTACGGACAATCTGGGGCCAACGTCCTGACTTTC. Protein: CASSYGQSGANVLTF. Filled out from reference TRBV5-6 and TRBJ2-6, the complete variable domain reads DAGVTQSPTHLIKTRGQQVTLRCSPKSGHDTVSWYQQALGQGPQFIFQYYEEEERQRGNFPDRFSGHQFPNYSSELNVNALLLGDSALYLCASSYGQSGANVLTFGAGSRLTVL.

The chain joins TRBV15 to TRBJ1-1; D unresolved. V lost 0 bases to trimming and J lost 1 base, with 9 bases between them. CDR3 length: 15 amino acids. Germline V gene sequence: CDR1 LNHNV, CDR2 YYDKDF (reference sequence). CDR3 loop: CATSREVARNTEAFF. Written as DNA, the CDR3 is TGTGCCACCAGCAGAGAGGTGGCGAGGAACACTGAAGCTTTCTTT. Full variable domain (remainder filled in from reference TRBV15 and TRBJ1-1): DAMVIQNPRYQVTQFGKPVTLSCSQTLNHNVMYWYQQKSSQAPKLLFHYYDKDFNNEADTPDNFQSRRPNTSFCFLDIRSPGLGDTAMYLCATSREVARNTEAFFGQGTRLTVV.

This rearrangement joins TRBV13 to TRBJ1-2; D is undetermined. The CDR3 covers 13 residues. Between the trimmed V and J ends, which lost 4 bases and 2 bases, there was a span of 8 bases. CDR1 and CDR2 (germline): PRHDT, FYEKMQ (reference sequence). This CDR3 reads CASSSTENYGYTF. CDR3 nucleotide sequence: TGTGCCAGCAGCTCCACAGAGAACTATGGCTACACCTTC.

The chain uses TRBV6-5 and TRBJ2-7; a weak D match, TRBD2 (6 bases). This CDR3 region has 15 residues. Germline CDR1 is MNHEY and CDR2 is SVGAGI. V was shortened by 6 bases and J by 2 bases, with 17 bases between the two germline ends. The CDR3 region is CASSESSGPTYEQYF. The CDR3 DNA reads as TGTGCCAGCAGCGAGAGCAGCGGGCCCACCTACGAGCAGTACTTC.

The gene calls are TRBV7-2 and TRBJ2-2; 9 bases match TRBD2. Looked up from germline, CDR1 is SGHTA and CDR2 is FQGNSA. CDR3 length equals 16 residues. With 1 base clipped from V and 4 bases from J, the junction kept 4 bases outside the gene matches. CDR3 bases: TGTGCCAGCAGCTTAGTAAGCGGGGGGCGCACCGGGGAGCTGTTTTTT. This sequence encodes CASSLVSGGRTGELFF.

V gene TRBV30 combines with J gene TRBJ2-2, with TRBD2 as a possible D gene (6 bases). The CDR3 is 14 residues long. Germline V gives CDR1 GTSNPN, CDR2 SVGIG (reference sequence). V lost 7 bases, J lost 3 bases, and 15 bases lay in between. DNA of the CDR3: TGTGCCTTCCCTCTGGGAGGCGACACCGGGGAGCTGTTTTTT. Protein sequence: CAFPLGGDTGELFF. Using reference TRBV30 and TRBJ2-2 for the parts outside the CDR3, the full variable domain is SQTIHQWPATLVQPVGSPLSLECTVEGTSNPNLYWYRQAAGRGLQLLFYSVGIGQISSEVPQNLSASRPQDRQFILSSKKLLLSDSGFYLCAFPLGGDTGELFFGEGSRLTVL.

The chain's CDR3 is CAGQGGYGYTF. The CDR3 DNA reads as TGTGCCGGACAGGGGGGCTATGGCTACACCTTC. The gene calls are TRBV6-1 and TRBJ1-2, with 10 positions matching TRBD1. The CDR3 runs 11 residues. V was pared by 11 bases and J by 4 bases, with 1 base of the junction left unmatched. Germline V gene sequence: CDR1 MNHNS, CDR2 SASEGT.

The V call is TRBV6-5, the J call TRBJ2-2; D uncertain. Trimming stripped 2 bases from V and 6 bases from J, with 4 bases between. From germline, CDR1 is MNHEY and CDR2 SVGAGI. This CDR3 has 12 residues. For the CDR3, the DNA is TGTGCCAGCAGTTACGGGCCCGGGGAGCTGTTTTTT. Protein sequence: CASSYGPGELFF.

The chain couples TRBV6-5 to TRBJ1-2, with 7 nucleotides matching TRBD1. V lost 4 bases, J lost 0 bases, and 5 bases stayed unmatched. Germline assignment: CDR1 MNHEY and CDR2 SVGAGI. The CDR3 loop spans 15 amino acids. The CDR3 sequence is CASSSSGTANYGYTF. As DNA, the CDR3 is TGTGCCAGCAGTTCTTCCGGGACAGCTAACTATGGCTACACCTTC.

CDR3 sequence: CASSYESQSYNEQFF. The CDR3 nucleotides are TGTGCCAGCAGTTATGAATCTCAATCCTACAATGAGCAGTTCTTC. The chain is built from TRBV6-5 and TRBJ2-1; no reliable D call. This CDR3 has 15 residues. Germline V lookup: CDR1 MNHEY, CDR2 SVGAGI. The germline V and J ends were trimmed by 3 bases and 1 base, with 10 bases remaining between them.